This T cell receptor (beta chain) appears in the sequencing data of a study of T cells and copy number aberrations in small-cell lung cancer. Regarding the study as a whole: Versus adjacent lung, tumor T-cell richness and clonality were lower; density nonsignificantly. Sequencing artifacts are a known risk, since all specimens were formalin-fixed paraffin-embedded.

Here immunoSEQ multiplex PCR was the method, and the copy in TCRdb shows in-frame clones only, minus some. Among fewer than 550 clones listed, 80% to 90% were seen once. The CDR3 is 15 amino acids. Germline lookup yields CDR1 SGHNT and CDR2 YENEEA. V shed 5 bases and J shed 2 bases, with 15 bases lying between them. Donors had limited-stage small-cell lung cancer, resected between about 2007 and 2020. Points on this clone: Its antigen is still unknown.

This TCR was recovered from a man in his sixties with small cell lung cancer. The J gene is TRBJ1-1, the V gene TRBV11-3; D gene uncertain. The material sequenced was normal tissue next to the tumor. The CDR3 sequence is CASSPLRTANTEAFF. The CDR3 DNA sequence: TGTGCCAGCAGCCCCCTTCGTACAGCTAACACTGAAGCTTTCTTT.